This T cell receptor (beta chain) was observed in a study of molecular identifiers for immune sequencing clone quantification (dated by TCRdb to 2016 to 2019). Regarding the study in general: For a replicate experiment, RNA from around 20,000 or 100,000 naive CD8 T cells was divided into five aliquots, of which four were sequenced. This methods study benchmarked molecular-identifier clustering-based TCR repertoire sequencing (MIDCIRS) and TCR RNA copy counting, using CD8 T cells to do so. Summary of the overall study and its limitations: Highly expanded clone sizes could be underestimated because identical TCR molecules may share a barcode. Without barcode sub-clustering, chimeric consensus sequences inflated TCR diversity; chimeras reached as high as 47%. The naive libraries included spiked-in Jurkat TCR RNA (roughly 9 copies' worth), and this RNA is not part of the donor repertoire. In CMV-specific effector cells, clones with more than 20 RNA copies contained over 99% of molecules, whereas in naive cells such clones contained under 1% of molecules. Modeling estimated around 3.2 recovered TCR RNA copies per cell, compared with around 9.7 by digital PCR, which implies about 30% capture efficiency. Spiked-in Jurkat TCR RNA equivalent to a single cell was reported to be detectable even among approximately 900,000 naive CD8 T cells.

Ten or more counts support this clonotype. The target of this receptor is not known. The record has no base qualities; no much larger clone is one base away. Trimming costs V 5 bases and J 3 bases, and their ends lie 16 bases apart. CDR1 and CDR2, looked up from the germline V gene (reference sequence), are SEHNR and FQNEAQ. Inclusive of the bounding cysteine and phenylalanine, the CDR3 is 15 residues long. The only DNA kept is the CDR3, 45 bases in frame from the first base. Libraries of naive CD8 T cells were generated from approximately 20,000 to 1,000,000 sorted cells, with 10%, 30% or 50% of the purified RNA used. Naive CD8 T cells were FACS-sorted as CD8+CD4-CCR7+CD45RA+ on a BD FACSAria II into RLT Plus buffer. Detection sensitivity was tested by spiking Jurkat RNA equal to some 10 TCR copies' worth into samples containing 20,000-1,000,000 naive CD8 T cells. CD8 T cells were enriched with RosetteSep CD8+ T Cell Enrichment Cocktail and Ficoll-Paque, followed by ACK red cell lysis.

Libraries were constructed by PCR. TCRdb records Illumina HiSeq 4000 as the sequencer. Bulk TCR libraries were prepared as previously described, using TCR primers listed in Table S5. Purification of total RNA was performed with the Qiagen AllPrep DNA/RNA kit. Before analysis, reads from multiple sequencing runs of one library were combined. The published analysis was carried out like this. Only reads with exact TCR constant sequence were kept, trimmed to 150 nt, and grouped by their 12-nt molecular barcodes. Reads inside each barcode group were sub-clustered using a 15% Levenshtein threshold, and a quality-weighted consensus sequence was constructed for each RNA molecule. Non-functional sequences were removed, as were lower-count sequences one edit away from another. Barcode sub-clusters with fewer than 20% of the maximum read count were removed, based on fitting two negative binomial distributions. TCRdb handled the public reads itself, with Q25 trimming in fastp and clone calling in MiXCR, and kept productive beta chains. Rows with a matching CDR3 protein are joined into one entry that keeps the most common DNA and genes. TCRdb, rather than the study authors, made the V and J calls. A total of just under 650,000 distinct CDR3 sequences appear in this sample, 20% of them only once. Roughly 0.83% of the sample is in the top ten clones.

The sequenced material came from naive CD8+ T cells from blood, with Jurkat cell RNA spiked in. The cell subset or site label, as the study defines it: FACS-sorted CD8+CD4-CCR7+CD45RA+ naive T cells. This chain is built from TRBV7-9 and TRBJ1-1; perhaps TRBD1 is the D gene, with 5 bases matching. The sequence derives from a human donor in good health. Some libraries in this study had Jurkat cell RNA spiked in. At the DNA level, the sequence is TGTGCCAGCAGCCCTCCCGGGACGGTATACACTGAAGCTTTCTTT. Translated, it reads CASSPPGTVYTEAFF. The CDR3, completed at both ends by the reference TRBV7-9 and TRBJ1-1 genes, gives the full variable domain DTGVSQNPRHKITKRGQNVTFRCDPISEHNRLYWYRQTLGQGPEFLTYFQNEAQLEKSRLLSDRFSAERPKGSFSTLEIQRTEQGDSAMYLCASSPPGTVYTEAFFGQGTRLTVV.